This paragraph covers one T cell receptor (beta chain) sequence. These data originate in a study of OX40 agonist ivuxolimab in advanced cancers. The germline V gene has CDR1 SGHRS and CDR2 YFSETQ. The CDR3 contains 15 residues. Trimming removed 3 bases from V and 10 bases from J; junction bases left unmatched: 7. The data were produced by immunoSEQ multiplex PCR, yet TCRdb's version contains in-frame clones alone and is incomplete. The sample shows about 70,000 clones, around 80% of them seen only once. The V and J genes are TRBV5-1 and TRBJ1-4; TRBD1 matches at 12 bases. Specimen: CD4+ or CD8+ T cells sorted from blood, collected in a trial of the OX40 agonist ivuxolimab. The TCR was taken from an adult with an advanced solid tumor such as melanoma, head and neck, liver or kidney cancer. The CDR3, as DNA: TGCGCCAGCAGCTCGGGGACAGGGGGCGTGGGAAAACTGTTTTTT. This codes for CASSSGTGGVGKLFF.